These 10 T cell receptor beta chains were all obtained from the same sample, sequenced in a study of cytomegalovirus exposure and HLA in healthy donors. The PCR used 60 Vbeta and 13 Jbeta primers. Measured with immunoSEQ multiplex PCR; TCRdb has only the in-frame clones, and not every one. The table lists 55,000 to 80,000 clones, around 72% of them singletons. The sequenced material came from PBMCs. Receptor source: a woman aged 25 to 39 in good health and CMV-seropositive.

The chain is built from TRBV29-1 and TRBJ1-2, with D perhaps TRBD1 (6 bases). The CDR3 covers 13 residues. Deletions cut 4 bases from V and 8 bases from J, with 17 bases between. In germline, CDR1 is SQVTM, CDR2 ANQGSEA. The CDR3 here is CSVATNRVQGYTF. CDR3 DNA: TGCAGCGTTGCAACAAACAGGGTACAAGGCTACACCTTC.

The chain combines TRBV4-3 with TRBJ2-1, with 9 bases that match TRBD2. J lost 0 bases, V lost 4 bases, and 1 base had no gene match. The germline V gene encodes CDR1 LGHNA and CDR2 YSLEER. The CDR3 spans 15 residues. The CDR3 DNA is TGCGCCAGCAGCCTGACTAGCGGCTCCTACAATGAGCAGTTCTTC. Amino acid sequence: CASSLTSGSYNEQFF.

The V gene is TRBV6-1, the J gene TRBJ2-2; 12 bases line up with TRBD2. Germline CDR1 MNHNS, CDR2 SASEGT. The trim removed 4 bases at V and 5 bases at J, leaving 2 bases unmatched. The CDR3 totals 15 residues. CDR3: CASSGLAGGTGELFF. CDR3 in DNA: TGTGCCAGCAGTGGGCTAGCGGGGGGGACCGGGGAGCTGTTTTTT.

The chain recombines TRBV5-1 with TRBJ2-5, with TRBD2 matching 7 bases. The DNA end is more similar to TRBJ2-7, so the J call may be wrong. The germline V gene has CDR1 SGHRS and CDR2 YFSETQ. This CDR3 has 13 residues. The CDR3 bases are TGCGCCAGCAGCCGAGCGGGAAACTACGAGCAGTACTTC. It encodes CASSRAGNYEQYF.

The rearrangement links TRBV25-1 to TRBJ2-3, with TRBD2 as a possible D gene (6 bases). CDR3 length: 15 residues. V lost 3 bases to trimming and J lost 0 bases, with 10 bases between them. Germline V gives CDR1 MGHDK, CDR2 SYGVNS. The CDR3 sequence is CASSEERASTDTQYF. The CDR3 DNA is TGTGCCAGCAGTGAGGAGCGGGCCAGCACAGATACGCAGTATTTT.

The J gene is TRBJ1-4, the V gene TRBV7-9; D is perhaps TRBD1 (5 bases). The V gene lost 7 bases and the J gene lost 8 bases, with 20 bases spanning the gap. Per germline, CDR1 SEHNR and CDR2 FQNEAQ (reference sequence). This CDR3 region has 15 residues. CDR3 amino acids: CASNDGDFGYEKLFF. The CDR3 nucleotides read TGTGCCAGCAACGACGGGGACTTCGGGTACGAAAAACTGTTTTTT.

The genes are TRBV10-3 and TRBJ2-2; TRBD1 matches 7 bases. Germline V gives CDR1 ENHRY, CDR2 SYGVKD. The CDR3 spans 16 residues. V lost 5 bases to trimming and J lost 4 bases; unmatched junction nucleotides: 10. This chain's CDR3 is CAISKVGQSATGELFF. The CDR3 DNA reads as TGTGCCATCAGTAAGGTGGGACAGTCCGCCACCGGGGAGCTGTTTTTT.

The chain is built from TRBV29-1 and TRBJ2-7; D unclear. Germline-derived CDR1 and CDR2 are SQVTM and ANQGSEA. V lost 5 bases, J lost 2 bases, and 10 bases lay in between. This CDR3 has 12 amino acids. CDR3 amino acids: CSVRGTAYEQYF. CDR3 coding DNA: TGCAGCGTTCGAGGCACCGCCTACGAGCAGTACTTC.

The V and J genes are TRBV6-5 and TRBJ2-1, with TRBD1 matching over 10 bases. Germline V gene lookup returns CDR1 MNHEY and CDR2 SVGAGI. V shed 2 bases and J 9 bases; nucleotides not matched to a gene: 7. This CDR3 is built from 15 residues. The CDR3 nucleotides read TGTGCCAGCAGTTACGATCGGACAGGGGGTAGTGAGCAGTTCTTC. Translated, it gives CASSYDRTGGSEQFF.

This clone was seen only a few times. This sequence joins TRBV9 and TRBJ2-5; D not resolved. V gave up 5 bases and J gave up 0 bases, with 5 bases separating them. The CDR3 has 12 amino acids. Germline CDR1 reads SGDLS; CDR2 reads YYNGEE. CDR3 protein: CASSLNQETQYF. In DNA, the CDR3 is TGTGCCAGCAGTCTAAACCAAGAGACCCAGTACTTC.